This T cell receptor (beta chain) stems from a study of cytomegalovirus exposure and HLA in healthy donors. For the study at large: HLA-typed donors were the source of 83 million or so unique TCRs held in an early data release. Of the donors genotyped, several hundred in all, around 76% fell in the Caucasian-associated ancestry cluster. Points from the study as a whole: A few V segments could not be told apart, such as TRBV6-2 and TRBV6-3, and were left out.

Note on this clone: The antigen remains undetermined.

In the PCR, 60 Vbeta and 13 Jbeta primers were used. The table came from immunoSEQ multiplex PCR; TCRdb's copy has only in-frame clones and leaves some out. The sample includes 170,000 or so clones, 65% to 90% of them seen just once. The CDR3 is 15 residues long. V lost 4 bases, J lost 0 bases, and 11 bases lay in between. CDR1 SGHDN and CDR2 FVKESK come from the germline V gene. Regarding donors, all were healthy bone marrow donors. Sequenced sample: PBMCs. This chain joins TRBV14 and TRBJ2-3, with D unresolved. The receptor was isolated from a man over 45 in good health and CMV-seropositive. For the CDR3, the DNA is TGTGCCAGCAGCCTTCACAGTAGTAGCACAGATACGCAGTATTTT. Its protein product is CASSLHSSSTDTQYF.